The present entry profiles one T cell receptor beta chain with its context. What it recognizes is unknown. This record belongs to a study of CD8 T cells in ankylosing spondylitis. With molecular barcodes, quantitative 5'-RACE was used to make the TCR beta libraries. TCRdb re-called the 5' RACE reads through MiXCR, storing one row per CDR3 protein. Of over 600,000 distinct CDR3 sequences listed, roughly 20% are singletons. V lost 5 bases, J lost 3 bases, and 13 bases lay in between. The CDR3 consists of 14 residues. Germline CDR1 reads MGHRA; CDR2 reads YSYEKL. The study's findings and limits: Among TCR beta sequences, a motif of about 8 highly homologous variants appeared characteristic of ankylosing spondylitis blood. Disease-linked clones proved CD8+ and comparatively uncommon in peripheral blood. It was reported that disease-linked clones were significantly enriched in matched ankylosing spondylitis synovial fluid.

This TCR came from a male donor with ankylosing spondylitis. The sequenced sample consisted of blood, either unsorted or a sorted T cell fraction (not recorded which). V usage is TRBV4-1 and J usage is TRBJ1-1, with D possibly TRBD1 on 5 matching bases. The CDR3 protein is CASSSSGQDTEAFF. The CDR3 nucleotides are TGCGCCAGCAGCTCATCGGGGCAAGACACTGAAGCTTTCTTT.